Listed here are 21 T cell receptor beta chains from one sample, sequenced in a study of cytomegalovirus exposure and HLA in healthy donors. PCR involved 60 Vbeta and 13 Jbeta primers. The protocol was immunoSEQ multiplex PCR, while the TCRdb copy is restricted to in-frame clones and leaves out a portion. The sample records 90,000 to 130,000 clones, about two thirds being singletons. Sequenced input: PBMCs. Source of these receptors: a man under 40 in good health and CMV-seropositive.

The CDR3 region has the DNA TGTGCCAGCAGCTTGAGGGGGCAAGAGACCCAGTACTTC. Protein product: CASSLRGQETQYF. The chain employs TRBV5-4 and TRBJ2-5; a possible D gene is TRBD1 (6 bases). The germline V gene encodes CDR1 SGHNT and CDR2 YYREEE (reference sequence). The CDR3 contains 13 residues. V lost 1 base and J lost 2, with 6 bases in between.

The chain recombines TRBV6-5 with TRBJ1-4; 8 positions match TRBD1. This CDR3 spans 14 amino acids. Germline values: CDR1 MNHEY, CDR2 SVGAGI. Trimming cost V 5 bases and J 5 bases; bases outside gene matches: 4. CDR3 region: CASSQGALNEKLFF. The DNA of the CDR3 is TGTGCCAGCAGTCAGGGGGCTCTGAATGAAAAACTGTTTTTT.

This clone was observed once. The chain employs TRBV6-4 and TRBJ2-1, with D possibly matching TRBD2 (5 bases). Germline V gene lookup returns CDR1 MRHNA and CDR2 SNTAGT. The length of the CDR3 is 16 residues. V was cut by 0 bases and J by 0 bases, with 9 bases left in between. The CDR3 region has the DNA TGTGCCAGCAGTGACTCTTGGACTCACTCCTACAATGAGCAGTTCTTC. Encoded protein: CASSDSWTHSYNEQFF.

This chain connects TRBV6-5 to TRBJ2-2, with TRBD2 as a possible D gene (5 bases). Per germline, CDR1 MNHEY and CDR2 SVGAGI. CDR3 length: 15 amino acids. V lost 0 bases and J 2 bases, leaving 7 bases between the germline ends. The CDR3 coding sequence is TGTGCCAGCAGTTACTCTTCGGGAAACACCGGGGAGCTGTTTTTT. It codes for CASSYSSGNTGELFF.

This chain uses TRBV11-2 with TRBJ2-3; a weak D match, TRBD2 (7 bases). CDR3 size: 14 residues. V lost 2 bases and J lost 5, with 11 bases in between. Germline values: CDR1 SGHAT, CDR2 FQNNGV. The CDR3 sequence: CASSLNGGRDTQYF. The CDR3 DNA reads TGTGCCAGCAGCTTAAACGGGGGGCGAGATACGCAGTATTTT.

The genes are TRBV13 and TRBJ2-7, with D tentatively TRBD1 (8 bases). V dropped 5 bases and J dropped 5 bases, with 25 bases sitting between them. The CDR3 is 17 amino acids. The germline gives CDR1 PRHDT, CDR2 FYEKMQ (reference sequence). The CDR3 loop is CASSTGQGGRSVDEQYF. DNA for the CDR3: TGTGCCAGCAGCACCGGACAGGGAGGGCGTTCGGTGGACGAGCAGTACTTC.

The chain is built from TRBV7-3 and TRBJ2-3, with TRBD1 identical over 8 bases. CDR3 size: 16 residues. Germline-derived CDR1 and CDR2 are SGHTA and FQGTGA. Losses at the gene ends were 2 bases for V and 1 base for J; bases not matched to a gene: 5. CDR3 in DNA: TGTGCCAGCAGCTTATACGGACAGGGAGGCACAGATACGCAGTATTTT. It encodes CASSLYGQGGTDTQYF.

The rearrangement uses TRBV5-5 and TRBJ1-1, with TRBD1 as a possible D gene (6 bases). CDR1 SGHKS and CDR2 YYEKEE come from the germline V gene (reference sequence). The CDR3 length is 15 residues. V shed 0 bases and J shed 4 bases, with 13 bases lying between them. The CDR3 nucleotides read TGTGCCAGCAGCTTGGCCCCACAGGGTACCACTGAAGCTTTCTTT. It is translated as CASSLAPQGTTEAFF.

The chain couples TRBV18 to TRBJ1-5; D is uncertain. This CDR3 is 16 amino acids long. V was clipped by 3 bases and J by 1 base, with 13 bases between them. Germline V gene lookup returns CDR1 KGHSH and CDR2 LQKENI. The CDR3 sequence is CASSPEEQLSNQPQHF. CDR3 sequence (DNA): TGTGCCAGCTCACCGGAAGAACAGCTCAGCAATCAGCCCCAGCATTTT. The full variable domain, its missing parts supplied by reference TRBV18 and TRBJ1-5, is NAGVMQNPRHLVRRRGQEARLRCSPMKGHSHVYWYRQLPEEGLKFMVYLQKENIIDESGMPKERFSAEFPKEGPSILRIQQVVRGDSAAYFCASSPEEQLSNQPQHFGDGTRLSIL.

The chain carries TRBV11-3 and TRBJ2-1; TRBD2 matches at 13 bases. Germline V lookup: CDR1 SGHNT, CDR2 YENEEA. The V segment lost 4 bases and the J segment 8 bases; nucleotides outside the gene matches: 5. This CDR3 contains 15 residues. The CDR3 sequence: CASSSGLAGAHEQFF. The CDR3, as DNA: TGTGCCAGCAGCTCAGGACTAGCGGGAGCCCATGAGCAGTTCTTC.

This chain links TRBV9 with TRBJ1-2; D is possibly TRBD1 (6 bases). Trimming left V 1 base short and J 5 bases short, with 9 bases between. Germline V lookup: CDR1 SGDLS, CDR2 YYNGEE. The CDR3 spans 13 residues. This CDR3 is CASSVQDSYGYTF. The DNA of the CDR3 is TGTGCCAGCAGCGTACAGGACAGTTATGGCTACACCTTC.

The rearrangement joins TRBV27 to TRBJ2-1, with a weak D call TRBD1 (5 bases). Trimming removed 4 bases at V and 4 bases at J, with 17 bases between. This CDR3 is 16 amino acids long. CDR1 is MNHEY, CDR2 SMNVEV, per germline (reference sequence). The CDR3 is CASSSYLRAFYNEQFF. The CDR3 DNA is TGTGCCAGCAGTTCATACCTCAGGGCCTTTTACAATGAGCAGTTCTTC.

This clone was picked up one time. The CDR3 DNA follows: TGTGCCAGCAGTTTCCTAGGGAACACCCAAGGGGCGCAGTACTTC. It translates to CASSFLGNTQGAQYF. The genes are TRBV28 and TRBJ2-7, with D possibly matching TRBD1 (5 bases). Germline V gives CDR1 MDHEN, CDR2 SYDVKM. The CDR3 is 15 residues long. V was clipped by 3 bases and J by 9 bases, with 21 bases between them.

The CDR3 bases are TGTGCCAGGTCGGACAGGGACTCCTACGAGCAGTACTTC. This encodes CARSDRDSYEQYF. This chain links TRBV2 with TRBJ2-7; 8 bases match TRBD1. CDR3 length: 13 residues. V lost 9 bases and J lost 0; bases outside the gene matches: 4. Germline CDR1 reads SNHLY; CDR2 reads FYNNEI.

This clone was picked up one time. The V and J genes are TRBV6-5 and TRBJ2-1; TRBD2 aligns across 10 bases. The germline V gene has CDR1 MNHEY and CDR2 SVGAGI. Trimming at V came to 4 bases and at J to 9 bases, leaving 9 bases not matched to a gene. This CDR3 has 15 residues. CDR3 DNA: TGTGCCAGCAGTTTAGCGGGGGGCCTACACAGTGAGCAGTTCTTC. Its translation is CASSLAGGLHSEQFF.

The chain uses TRBV5-1 and TRBJ2-3, with D unresolved. Per germline, CDR1 SGHRS and CDR2 YFSETQ. Trimming took 5 bases from V and 1 from J, leaving 11 bases between them. The CDR3 covers 14 residues. The CDR3: CASSPLGGTDTQYF. The CDR3 bases are TGCGCCAGCAGTCCCTTGGGCGGCACAGATACGCAGTATTTT.

This clone was detected only once. This chain uses TRBV12-5 with TRBJ2-5, with 8 bases identical to TRBD2. Germline CDR1 is LGHNT and CDR2 is FRNRAP. The ends lost 6 bases at V and 5 bases at J; junction bases unmatched: 5. The CDR3 spans 13 residues. The chain's CDR3 is CASGGGVWETQYF. The CDR3 region has the DNA TGTGCTAGTGGCGGGGGGGTCTGGGAGACCCAGTACTTC.

The chain uses TRBV27 and TRBJ2-7; 9 bases match TRBD2. Per germline, CDR1 MNHEY and CDR2 SMNVEV (reference sequence). J lost 4 bases, V lost 5 bases, and 9 bases had no gene match. The CDR3 has 15 residues. The CDR3 DNA reads as TGTGCCAGCAGTACGACCGGGACTAGCCGGTACGAGCAGTACTTC. Its protein product is CASSTTGTSRYEQYF.

This clone was seen a few times. V is TRBV2 and J is TRBJ1-5, with a weak D call TRBD1 (6 bases). The CDR3 is 14 residues long. V lost 5 bases and J lost 4, with 12 bases in between. From germline, CDR1 is SNHLY and CDR2 FYNNEI. The CDR3 nucleotides are TGTGCCAGCAGTAAAGGGGACATGAATCAGCCCCAGCATTTT. Translating it yields CASSKGDMNQPQHF.

The chain uses TRBV29-1 and TRBJ1-1; D is ambiguous. Trimming took off 5 bases at V and 0 bases at J, with 10 bases between the two ends. The CDR3 extends over 13 amino acids. Germline V CDR1 and CDR2: SQVTM, ANQGSEA. The CDR3 here is CSVIRVVNTEAFF. The CDR3, as DNA: TGCAGCGTTATTCGGGTCGTGAACACTGAAGCTTTCTTT.

This clone was recorded a few times. This sequence joins TRBV19 and TRBJ2-7; no clear D gene. V dropped 7 bases and J dropped 0 bases, with 10 bases sitting between them. The CDR3 extends over 13 amino acids. CDR1 and CDR2 from the germline V gene are LNHDA and SQIVND (reference sequence). The CDR3 here is CASKSDNSYEQYF. CDR3 nucleotides: TGTGCCAGTAAGTCTGACAACTCCTACGAGCAGTACTTC.